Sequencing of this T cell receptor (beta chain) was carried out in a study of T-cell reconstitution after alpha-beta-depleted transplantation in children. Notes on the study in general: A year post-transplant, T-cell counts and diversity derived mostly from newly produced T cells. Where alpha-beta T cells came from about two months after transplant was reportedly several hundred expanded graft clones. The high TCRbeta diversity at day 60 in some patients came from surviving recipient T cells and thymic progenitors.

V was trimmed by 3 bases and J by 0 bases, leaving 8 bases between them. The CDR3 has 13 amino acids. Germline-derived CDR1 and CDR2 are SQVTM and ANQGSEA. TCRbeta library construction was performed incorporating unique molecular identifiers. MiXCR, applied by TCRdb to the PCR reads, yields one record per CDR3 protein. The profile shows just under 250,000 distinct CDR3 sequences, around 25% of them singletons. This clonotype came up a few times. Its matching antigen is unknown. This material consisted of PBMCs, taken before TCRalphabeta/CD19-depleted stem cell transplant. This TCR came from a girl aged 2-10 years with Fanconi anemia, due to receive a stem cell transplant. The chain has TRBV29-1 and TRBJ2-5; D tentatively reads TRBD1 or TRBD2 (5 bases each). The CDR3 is CSVEGTDQETQYF. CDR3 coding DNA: TGCAGCGTTGAGGGGACGGACCAAGAGACCCAGTACTTC.